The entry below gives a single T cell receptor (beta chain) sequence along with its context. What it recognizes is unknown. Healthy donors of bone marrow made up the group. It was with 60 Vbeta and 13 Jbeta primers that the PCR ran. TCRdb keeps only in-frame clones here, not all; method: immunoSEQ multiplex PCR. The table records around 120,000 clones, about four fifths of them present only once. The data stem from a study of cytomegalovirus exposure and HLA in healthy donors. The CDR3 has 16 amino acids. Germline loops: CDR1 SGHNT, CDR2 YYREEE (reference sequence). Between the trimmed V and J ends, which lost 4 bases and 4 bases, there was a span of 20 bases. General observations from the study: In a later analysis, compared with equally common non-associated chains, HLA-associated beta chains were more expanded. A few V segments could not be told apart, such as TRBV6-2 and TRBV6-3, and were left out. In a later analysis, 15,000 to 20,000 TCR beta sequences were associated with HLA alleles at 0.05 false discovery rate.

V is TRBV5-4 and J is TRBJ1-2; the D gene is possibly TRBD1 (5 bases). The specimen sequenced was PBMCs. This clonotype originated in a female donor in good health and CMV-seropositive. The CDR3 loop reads CASSLPLGQLTYGYTF. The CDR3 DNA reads TGTGCCAGCAGCCTCCCCCTTGGACAACTAACCTATGGCTACACCTTC.